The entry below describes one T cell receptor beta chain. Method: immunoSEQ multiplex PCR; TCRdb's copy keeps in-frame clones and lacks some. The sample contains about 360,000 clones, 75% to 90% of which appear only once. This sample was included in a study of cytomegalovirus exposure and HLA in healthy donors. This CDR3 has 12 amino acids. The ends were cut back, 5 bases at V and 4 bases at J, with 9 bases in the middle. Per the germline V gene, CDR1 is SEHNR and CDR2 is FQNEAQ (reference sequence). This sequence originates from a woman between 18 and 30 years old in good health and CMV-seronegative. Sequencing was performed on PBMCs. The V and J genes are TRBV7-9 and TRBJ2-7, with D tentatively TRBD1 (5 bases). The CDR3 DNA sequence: TGTGCCAGCAGCCCCAGGGTTTACGAGCAGTACTTC. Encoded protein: CASSPRVYEQYF.